This paragraph covers one T cell receptor (beta chain) sequence. This entry belongs to a study of blood T cell repertoires in COVID-19. Germline trimming cut 0 bases from V and 6 bases from J; bases unmatched to any gene: 4. From germline, CDR1 is MGHRA and CDR2 YSYEKL. This CDR3 is 15 amino acids long. Clones were read by immunoSEQ multiplex PCR, and TCRdb kept only the in-frame ones, dropping some. The top ten clones hold roughly 5.3% of a sample with hundreds of thousands of clones, roughly 90% of them seen once. The study counted Cohort 3 donors as recovered given two negative PCRs, clearance, or symptom resolution.

The chain links TRBV4-1 to TRBJ2-1; 8 positions match TRBD1. The sequenced sample was PBMCs or T cells enriched from blood (not recorded which). The source is a man aged 60 to 69 who had recovered from COVID-19. CDR3 sequence reads: CASSQERTGSNEQFF. Written as DNA, the CDR3 is TGCGCCAGCAGCCAAGAACGGACAGGGTCCAATGAGCAGTTCTTC.